The 32 T cell receptor beta chains in this list originate from one sample, sequenced in a study of identifying expanded T cells in peripheral blood. TCRdb's copy holds only in-frame clones and misses some; the assay was immunoSEQ multiplex PCR. Of 100,000 to 150,000 clones in the sample, more than 80% were seen once. Input material: blood. Every receptor here comes from a person between 18 and 75 years old in good health.

This clone has a handful of counts. The chain uses TRBV10-2 and TRBJ1-5; 8 bases align to TRBD1. The length of the CDR3 is 13 residues. V lost 6 bases, J lost 6 bases, and 4 bases stayed unmatched. Germline loops: CDR1 WSHSY, CDR2 SAAADI. CDR3 in amino acids: CASRDRVAQPQHF. The DNA of the CDR3 is TGCGCCAGCAGGGACAGGGTTGCTCAGCCCCAGCATTTT.

This chain uses TRBV30 with TRBJ2-3, with 9 positions matching TRBD1. The V and J ends lost 0 bases and 2 bases, in that order; junction bases with no gene match: 3. Germline CDR1 GTSNPN, CDR2 SVGIG (reference sequence). There are 15 residues in the CDR3. The CDR3: CAWSVGDRDTDTQYF. The CDR3 DNA is TGTGCCTGGAGTGTAGGGGACAGGGACACAGATACGCAGTATTTT.

This clone was seen a few times. The V call is TRBV2, the J call TRBJ1-2, with D uncertain. Germline V gene lookup returns CDR1 SNHLY and CDR2 FYNNEI. The V gene lost 11 bases and the J gene lost 6 bases, with 19 bases spanning the gap. This CDR3 contains 13 residues. The CDR3 sequence: CAHRLTTENGYTF. Here the CDR3 DNA reads TGTGCCCACCGATTGACTACAGAGAATGGCTACACCTTC.

The V gene is TRBV6-6, the J gene TRBJ2-7; D unclear. Germline V lookup: CDR1 MNHNY, CDR2 SVGAGI (reference sequence). The CDR3 has 16 residues. V gave up 0 bases and J gave up 0 bases, with 12 bases separating them. CDR3 sequence (DNA): TGTGCCAGCAGTTACTCGGGGTTCAGGAGCTCCTACGAGCAGTACTTC. It codes for CASSYSGFRSSYEQYF.

This clone was detected ten times or more. The chain couples TRBV7-2 to TRBJ1-1; maybe TRBD1 (5 bases). Germline values: CDR1 SGHTA, CDR2 FQGNSA. The CDR3 runs 13 residues. Trimming cost V 8 bases and J 2 bases, with 12 bases left between them. Here the CDR3 DNA reads TGTGCCAGCGGCGGCGGGGCTAACACTGAAGCTTTCTTT. This translates into CASGGGANTEAFF.

The V call is TRBV6-5, the J call TRBJ1-3; D uncertain. CDR1 is MNHEY, CDR2 SVGAGI, per germline. The CDR3 covers 13 residues. V lost 0 bases, J lost 9 bases, and 9 bases lay in between. The CDR3: CASSYSMAGTIYF. The CDR3 region has the DNA TGTGCCAGCAGTTACTCGATGGCCGGCACCATATATTTT.

The CDR3 here is CASSFSSTVSTDTQYF. DNA of the CDR3: TGTGCCAGCAGCTTTTCGTCGACAGTTAGCACAGATACGCAGTATTTT. The gene calls are TRBV11-2 and TRBJ2-3; TRBD1 is a possible D gene (5 bases). V was trimmed by 3 bases and J by 0 bases, leaving 13 bases between them. Germline V CDR1 and CDR2: SGHAT, FQNNGV. The CDR3 runs to 16 residues.

The chain is built from TRBV23-1 and TRBJ1-2, with 9 bases fitting TRBD1. TRBV23-1 falls under the ORF class, with uncertain function. The CDR3 is 18 amino acids. Trimming at V came to 2 bases and at J to 8 bases, leaving 18 bases not matched to a gene. The CDR3 sequence: CASSQRLRDRASWGGYTF. CDR3 bases: TGCGCCAGCAGTCAACGGTTAAGGGACAGGGCCTCTTGGGGGGGCTACACCTTC.

This rearrangement joins TRBV6-5 to TRBJ1-1; 9 nucleotides agree with TRBD1. J was trimmed by 1 base and V by 5 bases; bases with no gene match: 5. This CDR3 is 15 amino acids long. Per germline, CDR1 MNHEY and CDR2 SVGAGI. In DNA form, the CDR3 reads TGTGCCAGCAGTCGCTCGGGACAGGGGAACACTGAAGCTTTCTTT. Translation gives CASSRSGQGNTEAFF.

This clone came up a few times. The J gene is TRBJ1-1, the V gene TRBV5-1; 7 positions match TRBD1. CDR1 and CDR2 (germline): SGHRS, YFSETQ. The V segment lost 4 bases and the J segment 1 base; nucleotides outside the gene matches: 7. The CDR3 extends over 15 amino acids. The CDR3 nucleotides are TGCGCCAGCAGCCTACAGGGGCCGGGGAACACTGAAGCTTTCTTT. This codes for CASSLQGPGNTEAFF. Full variable domain (missing parts from reference TRBV5-1 and TRBJ1-1): KAGVTQTPRYLIKTRGQQVTLSCSPISGHRSVSWYQQTPGQGLQFLFEYFSETQRNKGNFPGRFSGRQFSNSRSEMNVSTLELGDSALYLCASSLQGPGNTEAFFGQGTRLTVV.

CDR3 nucleotides: TGTGCCAGCAGCGTAGAAGGAGGAGGGGGCGCATCGGAAAAACTGTTTTTT. Its protein product is CASSVEGGGGASEKLFF. The chain couples TRBV9 to TRBJ1-4; the match to TRBD1 covers 7 bases. J was trimmed by 8 bases and V by 0 bases; bases with no gene match: 13. CDR1 SGDLS and CDR2 YYNGEE come from the germline V gene. The CDR3 spans 17 residues. The whole variable domain, filled in from reference TRBV9 and TRBJ1-4, reads DSGVTQTPKHLITATGQRVTLRCSPRSGDLSVYWYQQSLDQGLQFLIQYYNGEERAKGNILERFSAQQFPDLHSELNLSSLELGDSALYFCASSVEGGGGASEKLFFGSGTQLSVL.

A few counts support this clone. The V gene is TRBV9, the J gene TRBJ2-5; D tentatively fits TRBD1 or TRBD2 (5 bases each). CDR3 length: 16 amino acids. Germline V CDR1 and CDR2: SGDLS, YYNGEE. V shed 0 bases and J shed 5 bases, with 17 bases lying between them. CDR3 nucleotides: TGTGCCAGCAGCGTAGCTTCCCGGGGTGGGGCGGAGACCCAGTACTTC. This encodes CASSVASRGGAETQYF.

V is TRBV27 and J is TRBJ2-2; unclear D gene. This CDR3 is 12 amino acids long. The germline CDR1 and CDR2 sequences are MNHEY and SMNVEV (reference sequence). The V end was cut by 4 bases, the J end by 7 bases, with 7 bases between. This CDR3 reads CASSSLSGELFF. The DNA for the CDR3 is TGTGCCAGCAGTTCGTTAAGCGGGGAGCTGTTTTTT.

The chain joins TRBV19 to TRBJ1-6; no firm D call. V was cut by 0 bases and J by 7 bases, with 19 bases left in between. CDR3 length: 18 residues. The germline V gene encodes CDR1 LNHDA and CDR2 SQIVND (reference sequence). CDR3 protein: CASSIETGSSYLNSPLHF. CDR3 nucleotides: TGTGCCAGTAGTATAGAGACGGGGTCCTCTTACCTCAATTCACCCCTCCACTTT.

The chain recombines TRBV4-1 with TRBJ2-6; possibly TRBD1 for D (6 bases). Germline V gene data show CDR1 as MGHRA and CDR2 as YSYEKL. The CDR3 covers 18 residues. Deletions cut 10 bases from V and 0 bases from J, with 22 bases between. The CDR3 DNA follows: TGCGCCACCAGGTCGGTGACAGGCCCCTCCTCTGGGGCCAACGTCCTGACTTTC. Translation: CATRSVTGPSSGANVLTF.

V usage is TRBV5-1 and J usage is TRBJ2-2, with D perhaps given as TRBD1 or TRBD2 (5 bases each). The V gene's germline CDR1 is SGHRS and CDR2 YFSETQ. The CDR3 totals 15 residues. With 2 bases removed from V and 6 bases from J, the gap between germline ends came to 14 bases. CDR3 in DNA: TGCGCCAGCAGCTTAGGGGACCGACGCGCCGGGGAGCTGTTTTTT. Translating gives CASSLGDRRAGELFF.

This clone was picked up one time. J is TRBJ1-2 and V is TRBV14; D gene ambiguous. The germline V gene encodes CDR1 SGHDN and CDR2 FVKESK. Trimming cost V 3 bases and J 5 bases, with 10 bases left between them. There are 13 residues in the CDR3. In nucleotides, the CDR3 is TGTGCCAGCAGCCATCCTGACGGGTATGGCTACACCTTC. This codes for CASSHPDGYGYTF.

Remarks on this clone: A read error may produce the germline difference seen at one junction end. This rearrangement joins TRBV5-8 to TRBJ1-4; D is ambiguous. The CDR3 has 13 residues. Germline CDR1 SGHTS, CDR2 YDEGEE. The CDR3 nucleotides read TGTGCCAGCAGCTTGGAATCCGTGGACCCCCGGATTTTT. It is translated as CASSLESVDPRIF.

J is TRBJ2-3 and V is TRBV5-1, with D unresolved. Trimming left V 0 bases short and J 2 bases short, with 10 bases between. CDR3 length: 15 residues. Germline CDR1 SGHRS, CDR2 YFSETQ. This CDR3 reads CASSLAPALTDTQYF. The CDR3 DNA sequence: TGCGCCAGCAGCTTGGCCCCAGCACTCACAGATACGCAGTATTTT.

The V call is TRBV5-1, the J call TRBJ1-1; possibly TRBD1 for D (5 bases). Germline-derived CDR1 and CDR2 are SGHRS and YFSETQ. Deletions cut 0 bases from V and 6 bases from J, with 9 bases between. CDR3 length: 13 amino acids. CDR3 amino acids: CASSLGAGAEAFF. CDR3 in DNA: TGCGCCAGCAGCTTGGGGGCGGGGGCTGAAGCTTTCTTT.

V is TRBV11-2 and J is TRBJ1-1, with unresolved D. V was cut by 7 bases and J by 2 bases, with 23 bases left in between. CDR1 SGHAT and CDR2 FQNNGV come from the germline V gene. The CDR3 loop spans 17 amino acids. CDR3 protein: CASTAPPGRDFNTEAFF. CDR3 DNA sequence: TGTGCCAGCACCGCGCCCCCGGGTCGGGATTTCAACACTGAAGCTTTCTTT.

This chain uses TRBV11-2 with TRBJ1-5; a weak D match, TRBD1 (5 bases). The V gene lost 5 bases and the J gene lost 10 bases, with 18 bases spanning the gap. Germline V gives CDR1 SGHAT, CDR2 FQNNGV. This CDR3 contains 14 residues. Here the CDR3 DNA reads TGTGCCAGCAGCGCCGGACTAGGGGTTTCTCCCCAGCATTTT. Encoded protein: CASSAGLGVSPQHF.

The V and J genes are TRBV6-5 and TRBJ2-1; D is undetermined. The CDR3 loop spans 14 amino acids. Trimming shortened V by 0 bases and J by 7 bases, and 10 bases separated the two germline ends. Germline-derived CDR1 and CDR2 are MNHEY and SVGAGI. CDR3 sequence reads: CASSYSRQANEQFF. For the CDR3, the DNA is TGTGCCAGCAGTTACTCGAGGCAGGCAAATGAGCAGTTCTTC.

This clone was detected ten times or more. The V gene is TRBV30, the J gene TRBJ1-2; 8 nucleotides align to TRBD1. Germline loops: CDR1 GTSNPN, CDR2 SVGIG (reference sequence). The CDR3 totals 13 residues. The V segment lost 2 bases and the J segment 4 bases; nucleotides outside the gene matches: 3. The CDR3 DNA reads as TGTGCCTGGAGTCGGGACAGGCCCTATGGCTACACCTTC. Its protein product is CAWSRDRPYGYTF.

The gene calls are TRBV18 and TRBJ2-1; D is possibly TRBD2 (7 bases). Between the trimmed V and J ends, which lost 2 bases and 5 bases, there was a span of 16 bases. The CDR3 is made up of 16 amino acids. Germline assignment: CDR1 KGHSH and CDR2 LQKENI. DNA of the CDR3: TGTGCCAGCTCACCATTAACAGGGAGGGGTAACAATGAGCAGTTCTTC. It is translated as CASSPLTGRGNNEQFF.

The chain links TRBV18 to TRBJ2-2, with 7 bases fitting TRBD1. V was pared by 3 bases and J by 0 bases, with 1 base of the junction left unmatched. CDR1 is KGHSH, CDR2 LQKENI, per germline. The CDR3 sequence is 15 residues long. The CDR3: CASSPDRANTGELFF. The CDR3 bases are TGTGCCAGCTCACCCGACAGGGCGAACACCGGGGAGCTGTTTTTT.

This clone was observed a single time. The chain uses TRBV7-9 and TRBJ1-3, with TRBD1 matching 7 bases. V lost 3 bases, J lost 10 bases, and 3 bases stayed unmatched. This CDR3 has 12 residues. CDR1 and CDR2 (germline): SEHNR, FQNEAQ (reference sequence). This CDR3 reads CASSFDRETIYF. The CDR3 DNA is TGTGCCAGCAGCTTCGACAGGGAAACCATATATTTT. The whole variable domain, filled in from reference TRBV7-9 and TRBJ1-3, reads DTGVSQNPRHKITKRGQNVTFRCDPISEHNRLYWYRQTLGQGPEFLTYFQNEAQLEKSRLLSDRFSAERPKGSFSTLEIQRTEQGDSAMYLCASSFDRETIYFGEGSWLTVV.

The chain carries TRBV11-2 and TRBJ1-2; D unclear. CDR1 is SGHAT, CDR2 FQNNGV, per germline. V lost 4 bases and J 4 bases, leaving 16 bases between the germline ends. The CDR3 spans 15 residues. The CDR3 DNA is TGTGCCAGCAGCTGGGGAGGCGGCAGCGCCTATGGCTACACCTTC. Protein product: CASSWGGGSAYGYTF.

The V and J genes are TRBV19 and TRBJ1-6, with 9 bases matching TRBD1. In germline, CDR1 is LNHDA, CDR2 SQIVND (reference sequence). This CDR3 contains 15 residues. V lost 7 bases to trimming and J lost 10 bases; unmatched junction nucleotides: 11. This chain's CDR3 is CASNPNRGRYSPLHF. CDR3 sequence (DNA): TGTGCCAGTAATCCAAACAGGGGGCGTTACTCACCCCTCCACTTT.

This clone was recorded once. The chain uses TRBV6-6 and TRBJ1-2, with a weak D call TRBD1 (5 bases). The V gene lost 2 bases and the J gene lost 7 bases, with 14 bases spanning the gap. The CDR3 runs to 14 residues. Germline CDR1 MNHNY, CDR2 SVGAGI (reference sequence). In DNA, the CDR3 is TGTGCCAGCAGTTACCCTAGTGGGGGGAGTGGCTACACCTTC. This sequence encodes CASSYPSGGSGYTF.

The gene calls are TRBV18 and TRBJ1-1; TRBD1 matches 7 bases. With 6 bases clipped from V and 0 bases from J, the junction kept 4 bases outside the gene matches. Germline V gene lookup returns CDR1 KGHSH and CDR2 LQKENI. The CDR3 covers 14 residues. Written as DNA, the CDR3 is TGTGCCAGCTCCCAGGGGGGCATGAACACTGAAGCTTTCTTT. Translated, it gives CASSQGGMNTEAFF. Full variable domain (outside the CDR3, taken from reference TRBV18 and TRBJ1-1): NAGVMQNPRHLVRRRGQEARLRCSPMKGHSHVYWYRQLPEEGLKFMVYLQKENIIDESGMPKERFSAEFPKEGPSILRIQQVVRGDSAAYFCASSQGGMNTEAFFGQGTRLTVV.

The chain is built from TRBV7-8 and TRBJ1-2; TRBD1 might be the D (6 bases). The CDR3 consists of 17 residues. The V gene lost 4 bases and the J gene lost 5 bases, with 23 bases spanning the gap. Germline CDR1 and CDR2: SGHVS and FQNEAQ. DNA for the CDR3: TGTGCCAGCAGCTCGGGGCCCCCGGGACAAGCTCGTTATGGCTACACCTTC. Its protein product is CASSSGPPGQARYGYTF.